Shown below are 5 T cell receptor beta chains from a single sample sequenced in a study of regulatory dendritic cells for organ transplantation. Only in-frame clones appear in the TCRdb table, and some are missing; sequencing was by immunoSEQ multiplex PCR. The sample contains roughly 35,000 clones, around nine tenths of which appear only once. Sample: naive CD4+ T cells from blood. Subset in this sample: CD45RA+ naive T cells. The receptors were gathered from a human donor in good health.

J is TRBJ2-1 and V is TRBV11-3; no firm D call. V shed 4 bases and J shed 0 bases, with 10 bases lying between them. Germline lookup yields CDR1 SGHNT and CDR2 YENEEA. The CDR3 is 15 amino acids. CDR3 nucleotide sequence: TGTGCCAGCAGCTCATCGCCGAGCTCCTACAATGAGCAGTTCTTC. Translating gives CASSSSPSSYNEQFF.

The chain has TRBV6-1 and TRBJ2-7, with 9 bases fitting TRBD1. Germline CDR1 MNHNS, CDR2 SASEGT. This CDR3 region has 14 residues. V trimming: 5 bases; J trimming: 2 bases; junction bases outside the gene matches: 4. The CDR3 region is CASSWGQGPYEQYF. CDR3 DNA: TGTGCCAGCAGTTGGGGACAGGGCCCCTACGAGCAGTACTTC.

The chain uses TRBV6-1 and TRBJ2-3; 9 bases fit TRBD1. The CDR3 is 14 amino acids. Germline-derived CDR1 and CDR2 are MNHNS and SASEGT. After removal of 2 bases from V and 4 bases from J, the junction contained 1 base not matched to a gene. The CDR3 coding sequence is TGTGCCAGCAGTGAACGGACAGGGGCAGATACGCAGTATTTT. Its translation: CASSERTGADTQYF.

The genes are TRBV28 and TRBJ2-2; D call uncertain. The germline V gene encodes CDR1 MDHEN and CDR2 SYDVKM. V was trimmed by 6 bases and J by 6 bases, leaving 11 bases between them. There are 13 residues in the CDR3. The CDR3 region is CASRRTVSGELFF. CDR3 coding DNA: TGTGCCAGCAGACGAACGGTTTCCGGGGAGCTGTTTTTT.

The CDR3, as DNA: TGCAGCGTCTGGGCAGGGCGGAACACCGGGGAGCTGTTTTTT. Translating it yields CSVWAGRNTGELFF. This chain joins TRBV29-1 and TRBJ2-2; D is possibly TRBD1 (5 bases). CDR3 length: 14 amino acids. The V end lost 6 bases, the J end lost 1 base, and 12 bases lay between the germline ends. CDR1 is SQVTM and CDR2 is ANQGSEA in the germline V gene.